This paragraph covers one TCR beta chain sequence. Its antigen is not yet known. No much larger clone is present one base from it, and per-base qualities are unavailable. For TCR beta library preparation, about 2 micrograms of genomic DNA was extracted from cryopreserved PBMCs. Longitudinal blood samples from CLL patients on ibrutinib monotherapy underwent high-throughput TCR beta sequencing. The patients were enrolled in a single-center, open-label phase 2 trial of ibrutinib monotherapy. The CDR3 sequence holds 13 residues, the cysteine and phenylalanine included. This entry keeps only the CDR3 DNA: 39 bases, framed from base 1. The CDR1 and CDR2 encoded by the germline V gene are SGDLS and YYNGEE. V loses 3 bases of germline sequence and J loses 2 bases, and the interval between the two ends is 8 bases. The data were obtained in a study of cytotoxic CD8 clonotypes in ibrutinib-treated CLL (dated by TCRdb to the early 2020s). Turning to the overall study: The cohort had over ten relapsed/refractory and 15 treatment-naive patients; 17 to 18 were IGHV unmutated. Partial responses were observed in roughly 24 patients and complete responses in 2; after a median follow-up of roughly 72 months, remission was maintained in 15 or so patients and progression was observed in about twelve. Samples at response were collected after a median of about twelve months of treatment, with a range of about 6 to 40 months. On average, each sample had 255,043 productive templates and approximately 85,000 productive rearrangements. Of the roughly 90 people in the trial, around 24 had longitudinal samples available. Cryopreserved peripheral blood mononuclear cells were collected before treatment, at response, and at either disease progression or sustained remission. All remission and progressive disease samples were collected while patients were still receiving ibrutinib.

What the research found in general, with its limitations: Public clonotypes were rare and either shrank or stayed stable during treatment, and the rise in clonality at ibrutinib response reflected expansion of private clonotypes. Sampling times were not matched between patients in sustained remission and patients whose disease was progressing, and lymph node repertoires were not examined. Clonality rose at ibrutinib response, remained stable during sustained remission, and dropped back toward baseline at progression. Baseline clonality exceeded that of age-matched healthy donors and correlated strongly with circulating CD8+ T-cell counts.

The goal of deep resolution MiSeq sequencing was a depth between 1 in 1 million and 1 in 200,000 T cells, and coverage averaged 10x per clonotype. The immunoSEQ hsTCRB Kit was used to generate the TCR beta libraries. For the original study's pipeline: The data were analyzed with ImmunoSEQ Analyzer and ImmunoSEQ Data Assistant, and V, D and J gene assignments followed IMGT definitions. Clonality was computed as one minus normalized Shannon entropy of productive rearrangement frequencies, ranging from 0 to 1. Only overrepresented clonotypes making up at least 0.05% of the repertoire of each patient were included in the public clonotype analysis. Repertoires from roughly 13 age-matched healthy donors in immuneACCESS were used as clonality controls. TCRdb provides this immuneACCESS table in a form limited to in-frame rearrangements. Some clones are lacking; in checked studies, under half of them reflect an unresolved V gene, and why the rest are absent is not known. The D gene and trimming were derived from the DNA, and the V and J assignments and clone size from that table. The sample includes 300,000 to 400,000 clones, with about 64% observed a single time. In total, the top ten clones hold roughly 6% of the sample.

This sequence was found in a human donor with chronic lymphocytic leukemia. The starting material was PBMCs, obtained after 36 months of ibrutinib treatment. The V and J segments used are TRBV9 and TRBJ1-2; the D segment could be TRBD1, given 5 matching bases. The DNA is TGTGCCAGCAGCGCGGGGGGAAACTATGGCTACACCTTC. This codes for CASSAGGNYGYTF.